These 13 T cell receptor beta chains originate from one sample sequenced in a study of T cells in localized non-small cell lung cancer. The data were produced by immunoSEQ multiplex PCR, yet TCRdb's version contains in-frame clones alone and is incomplete. The sample has roughly 1,700 clones; 24% are singletons. The source material was normal lung tissue next to the tumor, sampled before any cancer treatment. These receptors originate from a female donor over 55 with stage II lung adenocarcinoma.

The CDR3 here is CASSLTGKDTDTQYF. The CDR3 DNA sequence: TGTGCCAGCAGCTTGACAGGAAAGGACACAGATACGCAGTATTTT. This rearrangement joins TRBV7-5 to TRBJ2-3; the table's D call TRBD1 went unverified against the DNA. TRBV7-5 is annotated as a pseudogene. CDR3 size: 15 residues.

This clone was observed a few times. This sequence joins TRBV28 and TRBJ2-7; D may correspond to TRBD1 or TRBD2 (6 bases each). The V end lost 2 bases, the J end lost 6 bases, and 8 bases lay between the germline ends. CDR3 size: 12 residues. The germline V gene has CDR1 MDHEN and CDR2 SYDVKM. CDR3 residues: CASSLRGAEQYF. CDR3 DNA sequence: TGTGCCAGCAGTTTAAGGGGGGCCGAGCAGTACTTC.

The gene calls are TRBV6-1 and TRBJ2-6; D gene ambiguous. The V and J ends lost 0 bases and 2 bases respectively, with 14 bases between them. This CDR3 is built from 18 residues. CDR1 and CDR2 from the germline V gene are MNHNS and SASEGT. CDR3 in amino acids: CASSEARLSDPGANVLTF. CDR3 bases: TGTGCCAGCAGTGAAGCCCGCTTATCGGACCCTGGGGCCAACGTCCTGACTTTC.

This clone was counted between two and nine times. The chain employs TRBV19 and TRBJ1-3, with 10 bases fitting TRBD1. The germline V gene has CDR1 LNHDA and CDR2 SQIVND (reference sequence). The CDR3 totals 14 residues. V lost 5 bases and J lost 8; bases outside the gene matches: 6. The CDR3 nucleotides are TGTGCCAGTAGTCCCCGGGACAGGGGAGACACCATATATTTT. Protein product: CASSPRDRGDTIYF.

This chain uses TRBV29-1 with TRBJ2-7; no reliable D call. The CDR3 spans 13 residues. Germline CDR1 SQVTM, CDR2 ANQGSEA. Between the trimmed V and J ends, which lost 1 base and 2 bases, there was a span of 9 bases. This chain's CDR3 is CSVEVTSTYEQYF. The DNA for the CDR3 is TGCAGCGTTGAAGTGACTTCCACCTACGAGCAGTACTTC.

V is TRBV9 and J is TRBJ2-3; 7 nucleotides line up with TRBD2. The CDR3 sequence is 14 residues long. CDR1 is SGDLS, CDR2 YYNGEE, per germline. J gave up 0 bases and V 3 bases, and 1 base lay outside the gene matches. The CDR3 reads CASSGSGSTDTQYF. CDR3 DNA sequence: TGTGCCAGCAGCGGTAGCGGGAGCACAGATACGCAGTATTTT.

This clone occurred a few times. The chain couples TRBV30 to TRBJ1-1; D is unresolved. CDR3 length: 14 residues. Germline V gene sequence: CDR1 GTSNPN, CDR2 SVGIG (reference sequence). Trimming stripped 0 bases from V and 1 base from J, with 9 bases between. CDR3 nucleotide sequence: TGTGCCTGGAGTGTAGGGTCATCGAACACTGAAGCTTTCTTT. Its translation: CAWSVGSSNTEAFF. The variable domain in full, with the rest retrieved from reference TRBV30 and TRBJ1-1, is SQTIHQWPATLVQPVGSPLSLECTVEGTSNPNLYWYRQAAGRGLQLLFYSVGIGQISSEVPQNLSASRPQDRQFILSSKKLLLSDSGFYLCAWSVGSSNTEAFFGQGTRLTVV.

The chain recombines TRBV19 with TRBJ1-2; possibly TRBD1 for D (5 bases). Germline assignment: CDR1 LNHDA and CDR2 SQIVND (reference sequence). V was clipped by 1 base and J by 10 bases, with 16 bases between them. The CDR3 extends over 14 amino acids. The CDR3 sequence: CASSIGRDGSDYTF. Written as DNA, the CDR3 is TGTGCCAGTAGTATAGGAAGGGACGGGAGTGACTACACCTTC.

In this sample, this clone is large (0.1 to 1%). The genes are TRBV6-8 and TRBJ1-5; D unclear. V was cut by 3 bases and J by 4 bases, with 7 bases left in between. CDR1 MNHGY and CDR2 SAAAGT come from the germline V gene. The CDR3 has 13 residues. CDR3 coding DNA: TGTGCCAGCAGTTATGTGGGGAATCAGCCCCAGCATTTT. Amino acids: CASSYVGNQPQHF.

The chain recombines TRBV11-3 with TRBJ2-7, with TRBD2 matching over 10 bases. Trimming removed 4 bases from V and 4 bases from J; junction bases left unmatched: 4. CDR1 and CDR2 (germline): SGHNT, YENEEA. The CDR3 consists of 14 residues. The CDR3 sequence is CASSSGTSAYEQYF. Here the CDR3 DNA reads TGTGCCAGCAGCTCCGGGACTAGCGCGTACGAGCAGTACTTC.

The CDR3 sequence: CASSIEGRITTSGRDEQYF. The CDR3 DNA reads as TGTGCCAGTAGTATAGAAGGACGAATTACGACTAGCGGGAGAGACGAGCAGTACTTC. V and J are TRBV19 and TRBJ2-7; TRBD2 matches 12 bases. Trimming removed 0 bases from V and 5 bases from J; junction bases left unmatched: 14. CDR1 is LNHDA and CDR2 is SQIVND in the germline V gene (reference sequence). This CDR3 spans 19 amino acids.

This clone was seen a handful of times. A junction boundary mismatches the germline segment, possibly from a read error. The chain has TRBV6-8 and TRBJ1-4, with D tentatively TRBD1 (5 bases). Germline CDR1 MNHGY, CDR2 SAAAGT. The length of the CDR3 is 14 residues. CDR3 sequence (DNA): TGTGCCATCAGTGGGGGAGGTTCGGATGAAAAACTGTTTTTT. It yields the protein CAISGGGSDEKLFF.

This clone rates as medium-sized. The gene calls are TRBV6-8 and TRBJ1-2, with D perhaps TRBD1 (5 bases). The ends were cut back, 2 bases at V and 1 base at J, with 20 bases in the middle. This CDR3 is built from 18 residues. Germline CDR1 reads MNHGY; CDR2 reads SAAAGT. The DNA of the CDR3 is TGTGCCAGCAGTTACCAACATAAGAGGGACGGCTATAACTATGGCTACACCTTC. Residues: CASSYQHKRDGYNYGYTF.